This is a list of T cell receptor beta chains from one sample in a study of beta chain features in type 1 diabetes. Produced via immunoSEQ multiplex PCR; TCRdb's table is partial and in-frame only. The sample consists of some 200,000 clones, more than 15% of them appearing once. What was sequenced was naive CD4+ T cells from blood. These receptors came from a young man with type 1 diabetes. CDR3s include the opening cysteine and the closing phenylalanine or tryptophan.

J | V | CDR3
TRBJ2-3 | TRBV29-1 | CSVAPPGGRTDTQYF
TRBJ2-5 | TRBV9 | CASSHRALETQYF
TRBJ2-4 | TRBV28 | CASSFAHSSGGAKNIQYF
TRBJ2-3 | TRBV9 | CASHPGGSTDTQYF
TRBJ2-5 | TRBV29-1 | CSVESSRSQETQYF
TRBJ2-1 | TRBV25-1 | CASGGLAGQSSYNEQFF
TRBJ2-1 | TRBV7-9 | CASKWGQGIREQFF
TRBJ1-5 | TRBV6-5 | CASSYGSNQPQHF
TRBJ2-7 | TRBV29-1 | CSVRDVYEQYF
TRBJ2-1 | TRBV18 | CASSPIGQHEQFF
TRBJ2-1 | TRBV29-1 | CSVCLAGGPNEQFF
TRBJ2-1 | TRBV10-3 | CAIRAMGEQFF
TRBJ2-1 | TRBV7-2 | CASSFSGSSYNEQFF
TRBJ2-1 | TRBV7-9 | CASSPGVLAGGNDEQFF
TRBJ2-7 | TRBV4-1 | CASSLRLGGNAYEQYF
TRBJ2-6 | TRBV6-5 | CASTVGLAGANVLTF
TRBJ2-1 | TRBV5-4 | CASSLVGREPYNEQFF
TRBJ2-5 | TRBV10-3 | CAISRQGGVETQYF
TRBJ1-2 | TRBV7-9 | CASSLGPYGYTF
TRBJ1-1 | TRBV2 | CASSVLGPEAFF
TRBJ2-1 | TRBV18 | CASSAGTSGYNEQFF
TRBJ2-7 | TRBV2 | CASSEDYTYEQYF
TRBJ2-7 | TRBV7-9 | CASSLGSGRANEQYF
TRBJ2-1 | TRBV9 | CASSAGQGYNEQFF
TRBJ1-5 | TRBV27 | CASSLTGGHQPQHF
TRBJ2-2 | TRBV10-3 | CAISAGFRELFF
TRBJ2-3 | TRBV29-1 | CSVALGLLSTDTQYF
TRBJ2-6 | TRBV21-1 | CANSTTGANVLTF
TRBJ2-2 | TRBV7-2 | CASSSAYTGELFF
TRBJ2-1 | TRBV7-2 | CASSLEWGEQFF
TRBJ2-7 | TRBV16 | CASSQSSYEQYF
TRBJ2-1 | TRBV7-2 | CASSLRVDYNEQFF
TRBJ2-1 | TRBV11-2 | CASQRRIEQFF
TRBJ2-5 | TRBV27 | CASSSLPGTQYF
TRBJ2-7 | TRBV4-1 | CASSQVNNEQYF
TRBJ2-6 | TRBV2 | CASRPPLYGANVLTF